This T cell receptor (beta chain) was sequenced in a study of blood T cell repertoires in COVID-19. Study as a whole: The United States, Italy and Spain provided the acute and convalescent COVID-19 samples.

In the original workflow: Cell counts per sample came from amplifying reference gene primers. Sequencing used immunoSEQ multiplex PCR; TCRdb keeps in-frame clones, though not all of them. V, J and clone size are taken as reported in that table, and D and trimming were inferred from the DNA itself. This table holds approximately 52,000 clones, 89% found once. V gave up 0 bases and J gave up 6 bases, with 15 bases separating them. Germline V gives CDR1 GTSNPN, CDR2 SVGIG (reference sequence). The CDR3 contains 14 residues. The V gene is TRBV30, the J gene TRBJ2-7; D not certain. This TCR was recovered from a man aged 55 to 69 with active COVID-19. Sequenced material: peripheral blood. This CDR3 is CAWSVRNSLGEQYF. In DNA, the CDR3 is TGTGCCTGGAGTGTACGCAACTCCCTCGGCGAGCAGTACTTC.